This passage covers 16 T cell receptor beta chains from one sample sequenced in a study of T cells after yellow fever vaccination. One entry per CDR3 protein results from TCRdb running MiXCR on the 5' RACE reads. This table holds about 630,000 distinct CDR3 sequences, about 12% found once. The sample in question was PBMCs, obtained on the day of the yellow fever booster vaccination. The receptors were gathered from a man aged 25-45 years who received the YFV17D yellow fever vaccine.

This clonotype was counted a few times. Here the CDR3 reads CSARIGGNGANVLTF. The CDR3 DNA reads as TGCAGTGCTAGGATAGGGGGCAATGGGGCCAACGTCCTGACTTTC. The chain has TRBV20-1 and TRBJ2-6; 7 positions match TRBD1. V lost 3 bases to trimming and J lost 3 bases; unmatched junction nucleotides: 5. Germline V lookup: CDR1 DFQATT, CDR2 SNEGSKA (reference sequence). The CDR3 runs to 15 residues.

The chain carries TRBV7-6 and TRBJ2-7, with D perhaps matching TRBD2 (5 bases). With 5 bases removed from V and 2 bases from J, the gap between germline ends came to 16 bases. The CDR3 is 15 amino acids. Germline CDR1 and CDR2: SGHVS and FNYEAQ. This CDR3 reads CASSTGEGQAYEQYF. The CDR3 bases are TGTGCCAGCAGCACCGGAGAGGGCCAAGCCTACGAGCAGTACTTC.

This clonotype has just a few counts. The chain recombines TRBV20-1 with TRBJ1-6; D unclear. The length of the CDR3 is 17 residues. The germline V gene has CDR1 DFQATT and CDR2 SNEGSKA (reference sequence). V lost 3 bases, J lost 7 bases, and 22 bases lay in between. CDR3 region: CSARTRVKDRLNSPLHF. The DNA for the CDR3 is TGCAGTGCTAGGACGAGAGTAAAGGACCGATTGAATTCACCCCTCCACTTT.

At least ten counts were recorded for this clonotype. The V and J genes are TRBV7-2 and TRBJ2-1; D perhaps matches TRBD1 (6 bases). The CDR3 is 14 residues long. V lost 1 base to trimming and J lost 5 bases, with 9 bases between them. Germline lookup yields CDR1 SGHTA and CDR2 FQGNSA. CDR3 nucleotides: TGTGCCAGCAGCTTAGTTTCAGGGGACAATGAGCAGTTCTTC. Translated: CASSLVSGDNEQFF.

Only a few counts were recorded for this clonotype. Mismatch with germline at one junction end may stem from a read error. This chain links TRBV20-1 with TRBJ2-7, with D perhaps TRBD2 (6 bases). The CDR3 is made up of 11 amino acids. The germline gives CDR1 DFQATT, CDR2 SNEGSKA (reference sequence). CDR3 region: CSAALLADQDF. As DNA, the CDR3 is TGCAGTGCTGCCCTCTTAGCGGACCAAGACTTC.

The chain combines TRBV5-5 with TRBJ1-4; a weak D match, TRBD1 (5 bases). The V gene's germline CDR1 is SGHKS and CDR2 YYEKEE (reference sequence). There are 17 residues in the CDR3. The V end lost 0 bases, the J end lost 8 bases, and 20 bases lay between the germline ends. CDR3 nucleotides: TGTGCCAGCAGCTTGGTGGCCCCGGGGCGGGATCAAGAAAAACTGTTTTTT. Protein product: CASSLVAPGRDQEKLFF.

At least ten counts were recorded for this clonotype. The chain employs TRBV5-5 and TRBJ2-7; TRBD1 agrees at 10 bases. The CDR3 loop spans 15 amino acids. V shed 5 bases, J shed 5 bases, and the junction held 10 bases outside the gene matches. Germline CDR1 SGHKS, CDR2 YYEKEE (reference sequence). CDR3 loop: CASSFPTGGFDEQYF. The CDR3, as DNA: TGTGCCAGCAGTTTCCCGACAGGGGGCTTTGACGAGCAGTACTTC.

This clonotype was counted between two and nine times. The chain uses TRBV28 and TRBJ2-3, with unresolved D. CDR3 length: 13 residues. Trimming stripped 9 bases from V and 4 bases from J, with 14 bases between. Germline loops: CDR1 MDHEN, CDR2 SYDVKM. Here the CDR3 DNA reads TGTGCCAGTAACAAACACGATGCAGATACGCAGTATTTT. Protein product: CASNKHDADTQYF.

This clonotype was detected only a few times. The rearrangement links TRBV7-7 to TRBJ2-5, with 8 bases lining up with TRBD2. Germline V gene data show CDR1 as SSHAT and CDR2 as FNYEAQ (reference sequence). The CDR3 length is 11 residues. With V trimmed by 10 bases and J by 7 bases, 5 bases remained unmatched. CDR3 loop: CAISGGWTQYF. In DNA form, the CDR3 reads TGTGCCATCTCGGGAGGGTGGACCCAGTACTTC.

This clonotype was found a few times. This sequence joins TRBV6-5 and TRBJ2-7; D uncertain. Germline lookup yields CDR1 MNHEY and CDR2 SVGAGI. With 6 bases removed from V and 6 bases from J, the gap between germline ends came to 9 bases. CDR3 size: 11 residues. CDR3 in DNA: TGTGCCAGCAGCAACTCCCTCGAGCAGTACTTC. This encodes CASSNSLEQYF.

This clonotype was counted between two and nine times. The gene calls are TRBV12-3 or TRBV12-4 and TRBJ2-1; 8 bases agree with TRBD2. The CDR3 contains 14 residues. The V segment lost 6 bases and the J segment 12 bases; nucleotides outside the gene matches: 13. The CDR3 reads CASSPGGLASVQFF. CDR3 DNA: TGTGCCAGCAGCCCCGGCGGACTAGCCTCGGTGCAGTTCTTC.

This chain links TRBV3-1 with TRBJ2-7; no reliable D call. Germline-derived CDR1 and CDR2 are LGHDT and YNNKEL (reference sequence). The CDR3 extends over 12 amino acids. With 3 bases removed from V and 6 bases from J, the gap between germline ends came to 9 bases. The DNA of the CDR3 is TGTGCCAGCAGCCACGGGTTGTCCGAGCAGTACTTC. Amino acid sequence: CASSHGLSEQYF.

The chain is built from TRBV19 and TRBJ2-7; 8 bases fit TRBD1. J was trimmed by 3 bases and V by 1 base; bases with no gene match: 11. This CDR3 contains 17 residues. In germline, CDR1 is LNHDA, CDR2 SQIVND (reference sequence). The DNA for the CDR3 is TGTGCCAGTAGTATAGTCGGGACAGGACTAATGCACTACGAGCAGTACTTC. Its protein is CASSIVGTGLMHYEQYF.

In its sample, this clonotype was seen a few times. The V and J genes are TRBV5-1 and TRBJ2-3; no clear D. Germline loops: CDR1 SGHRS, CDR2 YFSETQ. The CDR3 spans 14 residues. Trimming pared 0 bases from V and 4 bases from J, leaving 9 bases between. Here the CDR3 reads CASSLDRPPDTQYF. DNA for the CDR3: TGCGCCAGCAGCTTGGACAGACCCCCAGATACGCAGTATTTT.

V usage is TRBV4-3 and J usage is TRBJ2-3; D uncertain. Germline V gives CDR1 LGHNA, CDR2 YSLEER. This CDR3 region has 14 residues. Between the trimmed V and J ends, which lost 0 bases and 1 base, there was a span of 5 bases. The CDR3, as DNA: TGCGCCAGCAGCCAAGAGTGGGGCACAGATACGCAGTATTTT. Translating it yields CASSQEWGTDTQYF.

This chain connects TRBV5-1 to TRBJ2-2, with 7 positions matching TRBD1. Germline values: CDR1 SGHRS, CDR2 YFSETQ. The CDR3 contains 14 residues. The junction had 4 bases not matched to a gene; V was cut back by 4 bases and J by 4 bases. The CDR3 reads CASSQGQITGELFF. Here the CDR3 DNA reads TGCGCCAGCAGCCAGGGACAGATCACCGGGGAGCTGTTTTTT.